These 32 T cell receptor beta chains were all obtained from the same sample, sequenced in a study of cytomegalovirus exposure and HLA in healthy donors. The PCR used 60 Vbeta and 13 Jbeta primers. Data came from immunoSEQ multiplex PCR; TCRdb stores just in-frame clones and leaves some out. Of about 110,000 clones detected, roughly an eighth appear once; the ten largest clones hold 16%. The sample comprised PBMCs. The receptor source for this set is a man aged 35 to 55 in good health and CMV-seropositive.

This chain uses TRBV19 with TRBJ1-6, with D maybe TRBD1 (5 bases). V dropped 3 bases and J dropped 6 bases, with 9 bases sitting between them. Germline V gene lookup returns CDR1 LNHDA and CDR2 SQIVND (reference sequence). CDR3 length equals 14 residues. CDR3 sequence reads: CASSMGLINSPLHF. The CDR3 DNA is TGTGCCAGTAGTATGGGACTGATTAATTCACCCCTCCACTTT.

This clone was seen only a few times. This chain uses TRBV5-1 with TRBJ2-7; 7 bases fit TRBD2. V lost 1 base and J lost 4; bases outside the gene matches: 2. CDR3 length: 13 amino acids. The germline V gene has CDR1 SGHRS and CDR2 YFSETQ. Here the CDR3 reads CASSLRGVYEQYF. CDR3 nucleotide sequence: TGCGCCAGCAGCTTGCGGGGGGTATACGAGCAGTACTTC.

The chain couples TRBV5-6 to TRBJ1-1; 8 nucleotides match TRBD1. Germline CDR1 SGHDT, CDR2 YYEEEE. This CDR3 is 16 amino acids long. V trimming: 2 bases; J trimming: 7 bases; junction bases outside the gene matches: 13. The CDR3 loop reads CASSFGTGGERGEAFF. The CDR3 nucleotides are TGTGCCAGCAGCTTTGGGACAGGTGGAGAAAGGGGTGAAGCTTTCTTT.

The chain links TRBV6-6 to TRBJ2-7; 11 bases match TRBD1. Per the germline V gene, CDR1 is MNHNY and CDR2 is SVGAGI (reference sequence). The V gene end was trimmed by 6 bases and the J gene end by 2 bases; junction bases not matched to a gene: 3. This CDR3 contains 14 residues. CDR3: CASSPGQGAYEQYF. CDR3 DNA sequence: TGTGCCAGCAGCCCGGGACAGGGGGCCTACGAGCAGTACTTC.

The chain couples TRBV19 to TRBJ2-7; possible D gene TRBD1, 5 bases. V lost 10 bases, J lost 6 bases, and 16 bases lay in between. The length of the CDR3 is 12 residues. Germline CDR1 LNHDA, CDR2 SQIVND (reference sequence). The DNA for the CDR3 is TGTGCCACTACCGCTGGGGCCACCGAGCAGTACTTC. Amino acids: CATTAGATEQYF.

This chain uses TRBV18 with TRBJ1-5, with TRBD1 matching over 8 bases. Trimming cost V 2 bases and J 10 bases; bases outside gene matches: 16. The CDR3 covers 17 residues. CDR1 and CDR2 (germline): KGHSH, LQKENI. CDR3 bases: TGTGCCAGCTCACCAAATCTTGGACAGGGACACTCAAACCCCCAGCATTTT. This encodes CASSPNLGQGHSNPQHF.

The chain combines TRBV10-3 with TRBJ2-3; 14 nucleotides line up with TRBD2. This CDR3 comprises 16 residues. CDR1 ENHRY and CDR2 SYGVKD come from the germline V gene. Losses at the gene ends were 5 bases for V and 4 bases for J; bases not matched to a gene: 5. CDR3 residues: CAISRLAGGPSDTQYF. CDR3 nucleotide sequence: TGTGCCATCAGTAGACTAGCGGGAGGGCCATCAGATACGCAGTATTTT.

In its sample, this clone was seen once. The chain links TRBV5-4 to TRBJ2-6, with TRBD1 matching over 7 bases. The CDR3 spans 16 residues. The V gene's germline CDR1 is SGHNT and CDR2 YYREEE (reference sequence). Trimming at V came to 4 bases and at J to 0 bases, leaving 4 bases not matched to a gene. CDR3 region: CASSQGQLSGANVLTF. Written as DNA, the CDR3 is TGTGCCAGCAGCCAGGGACAGCTCTCTGGGGCCAACGTCCTGACTTTC.

This sequence joins TRBV5-4 and TRBJ2-7; TRBD2 matches at 11 bases. The CDR3 has 16 amino acids. CDR1 and CDR2 (germline): SGHNT, YYREEE (reference sequence). The V segment lost 6 bases and the J segment 7 bases; nucleotides outside the gene matches: 15. DNA for the CDR3: TGTGCCAGCAAGGCCGGGGGTAGCGGGAGGGCCGAAGAGCAGTACTTC. Translated, it gives CASKAGGSGRAEEQYF.

The genes are TRBV5-8 and TRBJ2-1; TRBD2 agrees at 9 bases. Trimming at V came to 1 base and at J to 4 bases, leaving 9 bases not matched to a gene. The CDR3 spans 17 residues. Germline V CDR1 and CDR2: SGHTS, YDEGEE. The CDR3 is CASSLFLGLAKYNEQFF. The CDR3 DNA is TGTGCCAGCAGCTTGTTCTTGGGACTAGCTAAATACAATGAGCAGTTCTTC.

The CDR3, as DNA: TGTGCCAGCAGCTCCTTGGACAGGGAGGCTGAAGCTTTCTTT. This encodes CASSSLDREAEAFF. The genes are TRBV7-9 and TRBJ1-1, with TRBD1 matching over 8 bases. The CDR3 consists of 14 residues. J gave up 6 bases and V 4 bases, and 7 bases lay outside the gene matches. In germline, CDR1 is SEHNR, CDR2 FQNEAQ (reference sequence).

Only a few counts were recorded for this clone. The chain carries TRBV7-9 and TRBJ2-7; 9 nucleotides agree with TRBD2. The CDR3 is 15 residues long. Germline CDR1 SEHNR, CDR2 FQNEAQ (reference sequence). The J segment lost 6 bases and the V segment lost 1 base, leaving 7 bases of the junction unmatched. CDR3 coding DNA: TGTGCCAGCAGCTTAGGGACTAGCGACACCTCCGAGCAGTACTTC. Protein: CASSLGTSDTSEQYF.

This clone was seen a few times. J is TRBJ1-5 and V is TRBV6-1; tentative D call: TRBD1 (5 bases). The CDR3 covers 16 residues. V gave up 6 bases and J gave up 3 bases, with 18 bases separating them. Germline lookup yields CDR1 MNHNS and CDR2 SASEGT. CDR3 nucleotides: TGTGCCAGCAGCGAACGACCAGGGACTTACAATCAGCCCCAGCATTTT. This gives the protein CASSERPGTYNQPQHF.

This clone was picked up a small number of times. This chain uses TRBV6-1 with TRBJ2-2, with D tentatively TRBD1 (6 bases). V lost 6 bases to trimming and J lost 1 base, with 9 bases between them. The CDR3 is made up of 14 amino acids. Germline lookup yields CDR1 MNHNS and CDR2 SASEGT. CDR3 bases: TGTGCCAGCAGAAGGACAGAGAACACCGGGGAGCTGTTTTTT. The encoded protein is CASRRTENTGELFF.

This clone was seen a few times. The chain combines TRBV5-6 with TRBJ1-2; 8 positions match TRBD1. Unmatched junction bases numbered 13, after V lost 1 base and J lost 2 bases. The CDR3 is made up of 18 amino acids. Looked up from germline, CDR1 is SGHDT and CDR2 is YYEEEE. The CDR3 loop reads CASSLYIPSTGANYGYTF. For the CDR3, the DNA is TGTGCCAGCAGCTTGTATATCCCCTCGACAGGGGCGAACTATGGCTACACCTTC.

The V gene is TRBV6-1, the J gene TRBJ2-1; a possible D gene is TRBD2 (5 bases). The germline V gene encodes CDR1 MNHNS and CDR2 SASEGT. V was shortened by 7 bases and J by 9 bases, with 7 bases between the two germline ends. This CDR3 spans 10 amino acids. In nucleotides, the CDR3 is TGTGCCAGCACCGGAGGTGAGCAGTTCTTC. It translates to CASTGGEQFF.

This clone was picked up a small number of times. V gene TRBV2 combines with J gene TRBJ2-6; TRBD1 matches 7 bases. The CDR3 sequence is 18 residues long. Looked up from germline, CDR1 is SNHLY and CDR2 is FYNNEI. J was trimmed by 2 bases and V by 5 bases; bases with no gene match: 12. CDR3 nucleotides: TGTGCCAGCAGTAGGGACAGATTTTCGCTTACTGGGGCCAACGTCCTGACTTTC. Residues: CASSRDRFSLTGANVLTF.

The rearrangement links TRBV19 to TRBJ2-4; D might be TRBD2 (6 bases). Between the trimmed V and J ends, which lost 4 bases and 0 bases, there was a span of 13 bases. Germline CDR1 is LNHDA and CDR2 is SQIVND (reference sequence). This CDR3 region has 16 residues. CDR3 loop: CASSNRDSLAKNIQYF. As DNA, the CDR3 is TGTGCCAGTAGTAACCGGGACTCCCTAGCCAAAAACATTCAGTACTTC.

The V and J genes are TRBV5-1 and TRBJ2-7, with D possibly TRBD2 on 5 matching bases. Per the germline V gene, CDR1 is SGHRS and CDR2 is YFSETQ. V shed 2 bases and J shed 4 bases, with 25 bases lying between them. The CDR3 is 18 residues long. CDR3 sequence: CASSFELINRGLPYEQYF. In nucleotides, the CDR3 is TGCGCCAGCAGCTTCGAACTAATTAACAGAGGGCTACCTTACGAGCAGTACTTC.

This clone was seen a handful of times. This chain connects TRBV6-1 to TRBJ1-5; no clear D gene. V was trimmed by 0 bases and J by 4 bases, leaving 19 bases between them. The germline CDR1 and CDR2 sequences are MNHNS and SASEGT. The CDR3 is 18 residues long. Here the CDR3 reads CASSEAGFRENGNQPQHF. DNA of the CDR3: TGTGCCAGCAGTGAAGCGGGATTCCGGGAAAATGGAAATCAGCCCCAGCATTTT.

This clone occurred a few times. The chain uses TRBV2 and TRBJ2-7; 8 nucleotides align to TRBD2. The CDR3 extends over 13 amino acids. The V segment lost 3 bases and the J segment 6 bases; nucleotides outside the gene matches: 4. Germline loops: CDR1 SNHLY, CDR2 FYNNEI. The CDR3 DNA reads TGTGCCAGCAGTGATCCCACTAGCGGCGAGCAGTACTTC. It codes for CASSDPTSGEQYF.

The V call is TRBV11-2, the J call TRBJ2-5; TRBD2 is a possible D gene (5 bases). Germline V CDR1 and CDR2: SGHAT, FQNNGV. V was shortened by 2 bases and J by 4 bases, with 17 bases between the two germline ends. The CDR3 has 16 amino acids. The CDR3 loop is CASSLRGAFEGETQYF. In nucleotides, the CDR3 is TGTGCCAGCAGCTTACGGGGAGCGTTTGAGGGAGAGACCCAGTACTTC. The variable domain in full, with the rest retrieved from reference TRBV11-2 and TRBJ2-5, is EAGVAQSPRYKIIEKRQSVAFWCNPISGHATLYWYQQILGQGPKLLIQFQNNGVVDDSQLPKDRFSAERLKGVDSTLKIQPAKLEDSAVYLCASSLRGAFEGETQYFGPGTRLLVL.

The chain combines TRBV12-5 with TRBJ1-2; D not certain. Germline V CDR1 and CDR2: LGHNT, FRNRAP. V was shortened by 0 bases and J by 4 bases, with 21 bases between the two germline ends. This CDR3 region has 18 residues. In nucleotides, the CDR3 is TGTGCTAGTGGTTTGGTACCGGGGTCCGGAGTGGGTATCTATGGCTACACCTTC. This sequence encodes CASGLVPGSGVGIYGYTF.

The chain combines TRBV7-6 with TRBJ1-1, with a tentative D call TRBD1 (5 bases). The CDR3 sequence is 13 residues long. V shed 3 bases and J shed 5 bases, with 10 bases lying between them. Germline values: CDR1 SGHVS, CDR2 FNYEAQ. Here the CDR3 reads CASSLTVRTEAFF. DNA of the CDR3: TGTGCCAGCAGCTTGACAGTTAGGACTGAAGCTTTCTTT.

The chain has TRBV2 and TRBJ2-5; TRBD2 matches at 9 bases. This CDR3 region has 14 residues. The J segment lost 1 base and the V segment lost 5 bases, leaving 2 bases of the junction unmatched. Germline V gene data show CDR1 as SNHLY and CDR2 as FYNNEI. The CDR3 DNA reads as TGTGCCAGCAGTAAGACTAGCGGCCAAGAGACCCAGTACTTC. It codes for CASSKTSGQETQYF.

The V call is TRBV2, the J call TRBJ2-2; the D gene is possibly TRBD1 (5 bases). The germline V gene encodes CDR1 SNHLY and CDR2 FYNNEI. This CDR3 is built from 16 residues. Trimming pared 0 bases from V and 4 bases from J, leaving 12 bases between. The CDR3 sequence: CASSEAAGWVTGELFF. The CDR3 nucleotides are TGTGCCAGCAGTGAAGCCGCAGGGTGGGTCACCGGGGAGCTGTTTTTT. The full variable domain, with the rest looked up from reference TRBV2 and TRBJ2-2, is EPEVTQTPSHQVTQMGQEVILRCVPISNHLYFYWYRQILGQKVEFLVSFYNNEISEKSEIFDDQFSVERPDGSNFTLKIRSTKLEDSAMYFCASSEAAGWVTGELFFGEGSRLTVL.

The sample holds a few counts of this clone. The genes are TRBV19 and TRBJ2-7; possible D gene TRBD2, 6 bases. The V gene lost 9 bases and the J gene lost 0 bases, with 15 bases spanning the gap. This CDR3 contains 14 residues. Germline V gives CDR1 LNHDA, CDR2 SQIVND (reference sequence). DNA of the CDR3: TGTGCCAGCAGGGAACCCGGGAGCTCCTACGAGCAGTACTTC. Its translation: CASREPGSSYEQYF. Full variable domain (rest looked up from reference TRBV19 and TRBJ2-7): DGGITQSPKYLFRKEGQNVTLSCEQNLNHDAMYWYRQDPGQGLRLIYYSQIVNDFQKGDIAEGYSVSREKKESFPLTVTSAQKNPTAFYLCASREPGSSYEQYFGPGTRLTVT.

This chain uses TRBV11-2 with TRBJ2-7, with D perhaps matching TRBD1 (5 bases). The ends were cut back, 3 bases at V and 2 bases at J, with 17 bases in the middle. The CDR3 totals 16 residues. Germline V gene lookup returns CDR1 SGHAT and CDR2 FQNNGV. The CDR3 is CASSLAAGFNPYEQYF. Here the CDR3 DNA reads TGTGCCAGCAGCTTGGCAGCAGGGTTTAATCCCTACGAGCAGTACTTC. The full variable domain, rest sourced from reference TRBV11-2 and TRBJ2-7, is EAGVAQSPRYKIIEKRQSVAFWCNPISGHATLYWYQQILGQGPKLLIQFQNNGVVDDSQLPKDRFSAERLKGVDSTLKIQPAKLEDSAVYLCASSLAAGFNPYEQYFGPGTRLTVT.

This rearrangement joins TRBV7-2 to TRBJ2-3, with 7 bases identical to TRBD2. Per germline, CDR1 SGHTA and CDR2 FQGNSA. V gave up 3 bases and J gave up 3 bases; unmatched junction bases: 6. The CDR3 has 15 amino acids. The CDR3 region is CASSLTSLRTDTQYF. CDR3 nucleotide sequence: TGTGCCAGCAGCTTGACTAGCCTTCGTACAGATACGCAGTATTTT.

This clone has more than one count but fewer than ten. The chain uses TRBV27 and TRBJ2-1, with 12 positions matching TRBD2. Germline V gene lookup returns CDR1 MNHEY and CDR2 SMNVEV (reference sequence). V shed 7 bases, J shed 6 bases, and the junction held 4 bases outside the gene matches. The CDR3 is 14 amino acids. Written as DNA, the CDR3 is TGTGCCAGCATTGCTAGCGGGAGGGGCAATGAGCAGTTCTTC. Translated, it gives CASIASGRGNEQFF.

This clone was counted between two and nine times. J is TRBJ2-7 and V is TRBV6-5; 10 positions agree with TRBD2. V dropped 0 bases and J dropped 4; count of bases not matched to a gene: 6. Germline CDR1 reads MNHEY; CDR2 reads SVGAGI. The CDR3 runs to 16 residues. The CDR3 DNA reads as TGTGCCAGCAGTTACTCGTCTAGCGGGAGAATTTACGAGCAGTACTTC. Protein sequence: CASSYSSSGRIYEQYF.

The chain is built from TRBV5-1 and TRBJ2-3, with D possibly TRBD2 on 5 matching bases. The CDR3 has 16 amino acids. Trimming removed 0 bases at V and 1 base at J, with 12 bases between. Germline CDR1 and CDR2: SGHRS and YFSETQ. The CDR3 protein is CASSLDPGSGTDTQYF. The CDR3 DNA reads TGCGCCAGCAGCTTGGATCCGGGGTCGGGCACAGATACGCAGTATTTT.